The entry below gives a single T cell receptor (beta chain) sequence along with its context. What it recognizes is unknown. Primers: 60 Vbeta forward and 13 Jbeta reverse. Method: immunoSEQ multiplex PCR; TCRdb's copy keeps in-frame clones and lacks some. Here the sample spans about 150,000 clones, around 82% being singletons. The data were obtained in a study of cytomegalovirus exposure and HLA in healthy donors. Trimming shortened V by 4 bases and J by 5 bases, and 9 bases separated the two germline ends. CDR1 is SGHAT, CDR2 FQNNGV, per germline. The CDR3 totals 12 residues. Study findings and constraints: The listing of about 150 TCR beta chains classed them as cytomegalovirus-associated.

Although they were nominally healthy when sampled, donors likely had unrecorded immune exposures. The specimen sequenced was PBMCs. This rearrangement joins TRBV11-2 to TRBJ2-7; tentative D call: TRBD1 (5 bases). This clonotype was obtained from a woman between 45 and 60 years old in good health and CMV-seropositive. CDR3 sequence: CASSSTVNEQYF. CDR3 DNA: TGTGCCAGCAGCTCGACAGTCAACGAGCAGTACTTC.